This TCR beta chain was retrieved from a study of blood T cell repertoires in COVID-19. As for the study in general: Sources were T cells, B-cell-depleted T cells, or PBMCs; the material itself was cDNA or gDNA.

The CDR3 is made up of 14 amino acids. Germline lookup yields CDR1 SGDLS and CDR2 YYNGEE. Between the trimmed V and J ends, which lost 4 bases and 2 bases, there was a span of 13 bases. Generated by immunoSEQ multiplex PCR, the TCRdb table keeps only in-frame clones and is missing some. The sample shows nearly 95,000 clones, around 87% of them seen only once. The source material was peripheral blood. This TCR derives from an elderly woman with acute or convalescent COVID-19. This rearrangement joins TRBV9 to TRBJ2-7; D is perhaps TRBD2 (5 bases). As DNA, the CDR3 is TGTGCCAGCAGCTTAACGGACGGGACCTACGAGCAGTACTTC. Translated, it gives CASSLTDGTYEQYF.